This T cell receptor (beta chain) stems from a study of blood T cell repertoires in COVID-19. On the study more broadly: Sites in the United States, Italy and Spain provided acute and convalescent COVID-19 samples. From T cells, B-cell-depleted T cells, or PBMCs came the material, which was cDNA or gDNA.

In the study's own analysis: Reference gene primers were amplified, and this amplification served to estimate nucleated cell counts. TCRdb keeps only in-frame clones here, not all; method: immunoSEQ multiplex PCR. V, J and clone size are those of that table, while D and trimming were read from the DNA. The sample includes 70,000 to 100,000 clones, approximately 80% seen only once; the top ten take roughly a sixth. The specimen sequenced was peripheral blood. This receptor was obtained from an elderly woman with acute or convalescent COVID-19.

The CDR3 spells CATREGAGNQPQHF. CDR3 sequence (DNA): TGTGCCACCAGGGAGGGGGCGGGCAATCAGCCCCAGCATTTT. The chain has TRBV15 and TRBJ1-5, with 7 bases matching TRBD1. Trimming took 6 bases from V and 2 from J; bases not matched to a gene: 4. This CDR3 region has 14 residues. The germline V gene has CDR1 LNHNV and CDR2 YYDKDF (reference sequence).